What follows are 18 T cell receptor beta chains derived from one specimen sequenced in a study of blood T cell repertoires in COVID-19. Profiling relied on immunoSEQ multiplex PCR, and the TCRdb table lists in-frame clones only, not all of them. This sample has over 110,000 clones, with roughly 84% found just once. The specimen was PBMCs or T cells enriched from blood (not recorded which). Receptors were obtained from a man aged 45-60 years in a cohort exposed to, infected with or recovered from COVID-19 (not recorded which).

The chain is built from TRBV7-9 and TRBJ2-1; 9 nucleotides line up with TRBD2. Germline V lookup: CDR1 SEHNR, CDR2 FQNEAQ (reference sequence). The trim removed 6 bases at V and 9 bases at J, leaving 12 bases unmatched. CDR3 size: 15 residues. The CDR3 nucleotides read TGTGCCAGCAGATCGATAGCGGGAGCGGCAGGTGAGCAGTTCTTC. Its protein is CASRSIAGAAGEQFF.

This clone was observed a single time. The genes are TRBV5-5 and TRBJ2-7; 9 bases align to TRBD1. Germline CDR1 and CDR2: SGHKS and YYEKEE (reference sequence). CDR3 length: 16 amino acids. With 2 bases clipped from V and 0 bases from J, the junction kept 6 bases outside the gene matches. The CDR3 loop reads CASSFRGQGISYEQYF. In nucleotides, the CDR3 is TGTGCCAGCAGCTTTCGGGGACAGGGAATCTCCTACGAGCAGTACTTC.

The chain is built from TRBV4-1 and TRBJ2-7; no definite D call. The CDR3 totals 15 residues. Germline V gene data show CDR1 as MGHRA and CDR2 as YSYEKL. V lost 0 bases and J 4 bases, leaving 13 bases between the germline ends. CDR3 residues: CASSQDKAGLYEQYF. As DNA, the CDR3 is TGCGCCAGCAGCCAAGATAAAGCTGGTCTTTACGAGCAGTACTTC.

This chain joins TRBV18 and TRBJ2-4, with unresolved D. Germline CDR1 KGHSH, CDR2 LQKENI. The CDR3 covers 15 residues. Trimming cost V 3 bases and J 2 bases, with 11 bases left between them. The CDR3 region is CASSPPATPKNIQYF. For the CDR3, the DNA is TGTGCCAGCTCACCCCCGGCGACACCCAAAAACATTCAGTACTTC.

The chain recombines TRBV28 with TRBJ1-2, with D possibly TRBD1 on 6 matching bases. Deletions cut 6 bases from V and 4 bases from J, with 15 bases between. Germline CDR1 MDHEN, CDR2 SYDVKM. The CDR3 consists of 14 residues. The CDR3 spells CASSWDGDIYGYTF. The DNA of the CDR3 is TGTGCCAGCAGCTGGGACGGGGACATCTATGGCTACACCTTC.

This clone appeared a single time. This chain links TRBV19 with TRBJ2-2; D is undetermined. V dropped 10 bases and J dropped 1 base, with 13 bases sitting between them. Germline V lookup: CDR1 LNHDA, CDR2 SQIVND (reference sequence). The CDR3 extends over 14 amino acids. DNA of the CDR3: TGTGCCACCCATGGAGATTTGAACACCGGGGAGCTGTTTTTT. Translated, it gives CATHGDLNTGELFF.

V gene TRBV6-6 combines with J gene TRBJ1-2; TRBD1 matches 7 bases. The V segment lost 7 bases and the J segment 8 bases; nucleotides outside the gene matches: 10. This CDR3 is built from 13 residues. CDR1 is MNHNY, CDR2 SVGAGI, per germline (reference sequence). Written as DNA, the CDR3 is TGTGCCAGCATTGCCACAGGGGTAGGGGGCTACACCTTC. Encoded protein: CASIATGVGGYTF.

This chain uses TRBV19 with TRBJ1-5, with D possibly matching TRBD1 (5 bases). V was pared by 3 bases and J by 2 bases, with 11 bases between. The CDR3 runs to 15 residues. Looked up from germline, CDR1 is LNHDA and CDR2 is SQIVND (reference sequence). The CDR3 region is CASSMRPGGNQPQHF. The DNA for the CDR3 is TGTGCCAGTAGTATGAGACCGGGGGGCAATCAGCCCCAGCATTTT. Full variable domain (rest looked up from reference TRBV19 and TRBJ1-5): DGGITQSPKYLFRKEGQNVTLSCEQNLNHDAMYWYRQDPGQGLRLIYYSQIVNDFQKGDIAEGYSVSREKKESFPLTVTSAQKNPTAFYLCASSMRPGGNQPQHFGDGTRLSIL.

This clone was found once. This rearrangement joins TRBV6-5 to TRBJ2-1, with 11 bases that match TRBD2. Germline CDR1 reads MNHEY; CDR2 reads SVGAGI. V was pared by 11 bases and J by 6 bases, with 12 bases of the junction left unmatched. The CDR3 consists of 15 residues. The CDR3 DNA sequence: TGTGCCGCATGCCCGGGGACTAGCGGATCCAATGAGCAGTTCTTC. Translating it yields CAACPGTSGSNEQFF.

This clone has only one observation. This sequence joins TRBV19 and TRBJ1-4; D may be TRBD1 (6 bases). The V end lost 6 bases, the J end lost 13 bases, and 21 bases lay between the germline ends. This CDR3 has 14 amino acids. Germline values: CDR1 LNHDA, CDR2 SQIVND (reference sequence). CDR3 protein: CASSDRTVVSGLFF. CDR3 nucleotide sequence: TGTGCCAGTAGCGACAGGACAGTAGTGAGTGGACTGTTTTTT.

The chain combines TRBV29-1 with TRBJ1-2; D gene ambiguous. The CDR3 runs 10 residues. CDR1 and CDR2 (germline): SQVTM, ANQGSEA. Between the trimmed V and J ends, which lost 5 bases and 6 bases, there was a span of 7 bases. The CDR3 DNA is TGCAGCGTTTGGGAGGATGGCTACACCTTC. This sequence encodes CSVWEDGYTF.

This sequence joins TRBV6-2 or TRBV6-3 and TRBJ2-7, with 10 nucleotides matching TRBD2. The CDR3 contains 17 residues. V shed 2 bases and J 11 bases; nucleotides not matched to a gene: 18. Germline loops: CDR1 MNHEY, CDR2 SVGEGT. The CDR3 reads CASSYRLAEAGGPPEYF. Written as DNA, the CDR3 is TGTGCCAGCAGTTACCGGCTGGCGGAAGCGGGAGGGCCCCCCGAGTACTTC.

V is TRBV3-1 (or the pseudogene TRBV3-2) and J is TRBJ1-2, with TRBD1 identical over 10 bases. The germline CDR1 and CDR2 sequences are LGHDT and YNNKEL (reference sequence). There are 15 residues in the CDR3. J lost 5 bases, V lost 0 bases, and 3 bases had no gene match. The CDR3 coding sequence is TGTGCCAGCAGCCAAGAAAGACAGGGGGCGTATGGCTACACCTTC. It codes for CASSQERQGAYGYTF.

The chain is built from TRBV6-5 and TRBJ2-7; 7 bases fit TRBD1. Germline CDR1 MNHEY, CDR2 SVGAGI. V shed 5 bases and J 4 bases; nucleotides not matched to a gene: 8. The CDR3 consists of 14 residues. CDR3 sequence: CASSLPGGQYEQYF. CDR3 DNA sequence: TGTGCCAGCAGTCTTCCAGGGGGTCAATACGAGCAGTACTTC.

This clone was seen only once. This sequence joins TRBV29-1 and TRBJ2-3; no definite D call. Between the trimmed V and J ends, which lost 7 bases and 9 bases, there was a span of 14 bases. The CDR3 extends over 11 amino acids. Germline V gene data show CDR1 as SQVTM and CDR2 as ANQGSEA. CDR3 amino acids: CSAGDGSTQYF. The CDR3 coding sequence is TGCAGCGCCGGAGATGGATCCACGCAGTATTTT.

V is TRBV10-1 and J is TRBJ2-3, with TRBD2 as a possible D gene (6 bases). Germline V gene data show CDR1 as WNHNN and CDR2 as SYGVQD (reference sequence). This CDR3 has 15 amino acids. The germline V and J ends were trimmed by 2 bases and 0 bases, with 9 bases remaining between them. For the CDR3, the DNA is TGCGCCAGCAGTGAGGCTAGCGCCAGCACAGATACGCAGTATTTT. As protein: CASSEASASTDTQYF.

The chain's CDR3 is CSVRTSALNTGELFF. The DNA of the CDR3 is TGCAGCGTTAGGACTAGCGCACTGAACACCGGGGAGCTGTTTTTT. The chain recombines TRBV29-1 with TRBJ2-2; TRBD2 matches at 9 bases. This CDR3 is built from 15 residues. The V segment lost 5 bases and the J segment 1 base; nucleotides outside the gene matches: 5. Germline CDR1 and CDR2: SQVTM and ANQGSEA.

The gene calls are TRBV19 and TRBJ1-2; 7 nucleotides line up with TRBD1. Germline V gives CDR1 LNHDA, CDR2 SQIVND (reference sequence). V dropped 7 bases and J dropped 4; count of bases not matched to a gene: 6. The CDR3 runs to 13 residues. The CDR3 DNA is TGTGCCAGTAATAACAGGGGTTTCTATGGCTACACCTTC. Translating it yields CASNNRGFYGYTF.